The 5 T cell receptor beta chains listed next were all sequenced from one sample in a study of Tregs in tolerant kidney transplant recipients. Data came from immunoSEQ multiplex PCR; TCRdb stores just in-frame clones and leaves some out. The sample shows more than 90,000 clones, around 91% of them seen only once. The sample taken for sequencing was CD4+ T cells from blood. Source of these receptors: a human donor in good health.

The chain links TRBV7-2 to TRBJ2-7; 8 nucleotides align to TRBD2. Germline CDR1 SGHTA, CDR2 FQGNSA. The V segment lost 4 bases and the J segment 5 bases; nucleotides outside the gene matches: 7. This CDR3 is 14 amino acids long. Here the CDR3 reads CASSSWTSLHEQYF. Written as DNA, the CDR3 is TGTGCCAGCAGCTCCTGGACTAGCCTCCACGAGCAGTACTTC.

As DNA, the CDR3 is TGTGCCAGCAGTGAAGGGGGCAGGGTAAACGGGGCTTTCTTT. Protein: CASSEGGRVNGAFF. The chain combines TRBV2 with TRBJ1-1; possible D gene TRBD1, 5 bases. Trimming removed 1 base from V and 11 bases from J, with 17 bases in between. The germline V gene has CDR1 SNHLY and CDR2 FYNNEI. CDR3 length: 14 residues.

The chain carries TRBV6-1 and TRBJ1-2, with D unclear. Germline V CDR1 and CDR2: MNHNS, SASEGT. The CDR3 spans 15 residues. The V end was cut by 2 bases, the J end by 1 base, with 11 bases between. CDR3 loop: CASSEFLSYNYGYTF. DNA for the CDR3: TGTGCCAGCAGTGAATTCCTCAGCTATAACTATGGCTACACCTTC.

The chain is built from TRBV13 and TRBJ1-2; possible D gene TRBD1, 6 bases. CDR3 length: 13 residues. The V gene lost 2 bases and the J gene lost 8 bases, with 12 bases spanning the gap. Per germline, CDR1 PRHDT and CDR2 FYEKMQ (reference sequence). CDR3 DNA: TGTGCCAGCAGCTTAAATAGGGGGAGGGGCTACACCTTC. Its protein is CASSLNRGRGYTF.

This clone was seen a handful of times. The V and J genes are TRBV5-8 and TRBJ2-2; TRBD1 aligns across 8 bases. Germline V lookup: CDR1 SGHTS, CDR2 YDEGEE. V trimming: 4 bases; J trimming: 4 bases; junction bases outside the gene matches: 6. This CDR3 spans 15 amino acids. In DNA form, the CDR3 reads TGTGCCAGCAGCCCCGGACAGGGTTTCACCGGGGAGCTGTTTTTT. The encoded protein is CASSPGQGFTGELFF.